This TCR beta chain was observed in a study of beta chain features in type 1 diabetes. Germline CDR1 and CDR2: ENHRY and SYGVKD. The CDR3 spans 14 residues. Study-level results: Any PCR bias toward short templates would affect both groups alike.

Since all of the isolated RNA was reverse transcribed, expressed TCRB transcripts were what got sequenced. The assay was immunoSEQ multiplex PCR, and TCRdb's table has in-frame clones only and misses some. Of roughly 230,000 clones in the sample, 9% to 10% were seen once. This clone was recorded only once. Its antigen is undetermined. What was sequenced was naive CD4+ T cells from blood. The V call is TRBV10-3, the J call TRBJ2-5; the match to TRBD2 covers 13 bases. Near its end, the DNA agrees better with TRBJ2-7, so the J call may be wrong. This sequence was found in a woman aged 18-29 years in good health. The CDR3 sequence: CAISGTSGNHEQYF. Here the CDR3 DNA reads TGTGCCATCAGCGGGACTAGCGGGAACCACGAGCAGTACTTC.